This entry lists 19 T cell receptor beta chains sequenced from one sample in a study of identical twins (dated by TCRdb to about 2016). Libraries were constructed by 5' RACE. Sequencing relied on an Illumina HiSeq 2000. The public reads were run again by TCRdb, first through fastp at Q25 and then through MiXCR, and only productive beta chains were kept. CDR3 protein duplicates are merged, each entry listing the most common genes and DNA. The sample has around 490,000 distinct CDR3 sequences on record, nearly 15% of them singletons. Clones ranked in the top ten supply around 0.4% of the sample. This same sample was also taken into another study, of yellow fever vaccine responses in identical twins.

Sequencing was performed on CD4+ T cells sorted from blood. These receptors were collected from a young woman in good health.

V is TRBV10-3 and J is TRBJ2-3; D not certain. Germline assignment: CDR1 ENHRY and CDR2 SYGVKD. V gave up 3 bases and J gave up 0 bases, with 7 bases separating them. The CDR3 runs 14 residues. CDR3 sequence reads: CAISDLESTDTQYF. In DNA, the CDR3 is TGTGCCATCAGTGATTTAGAAAGCACAGATACGCAGTATTTT.

This clonotype was seen at least ten times. The chain employs TRBV3-1 and TRBJ2-1; TRBD2 is a possible D gene (5 bases). Germline loops: CDR1 LGHDT, CDR2 YNNKEL (reference sequence). V lost 4 bases and J lost 0, with 16 bases in between. This CDR3 is built from 17 residues. This CDR3 is CASSPHGGWGSYNEQFF. The CDR3 nucleotides read TGTGCCAGCAGCCCCCATGGCGGGTGGGGCTCCTACAATGAGCAGTTCTTC.

The chain has TRBV11-2 and TRBJ2-1; TRBD2 aligns across 14 bases. The germline V gene has CDR1 SGHAT and CDR2 FQNNGV. The length of the CDR3 is 21 residues. V was clipped by 5 bases and J by 1 base; unmatched bases: 16. The DNA for the CDR3 is TGTGCCAGCAGCATCTCGGCCGGGACTAGCGGGAGATTTAGGTCCTACAATGAGCAGTTCTTC. Residues: CASSISAGTSGRFRSYNEQFF.

This clonotype was observed a handful of times. The J gene is TRBJ1-5, the V gene TRBV28; a weak D match, TRBD1 (6 bases). V lost 10 bases and J lost 6, with 28 bases in between. The V gene's germline CDR1 is MDHEN and CDR2 SYDVKM. The CDR3 is 17 residues long. The CDR3: CATTLARGRGGGQPQHF. The CDR3, as DNA: TGTGCCACCACCCTCGCTCGGGGTAGAGGGGGGGGTCAGCCCCAGCATTTT.

The V call is TRBV12-3 or TRBV12-4, the J call TRBJ2-4; D ambiguous. CDR3 length: 16 amino acids. Trimming shortened V by 7 bases and J by 0 bases, and 16 bases separated the two germline ends. The CDR3 loop is CASTMGIILAKNIQYF. The CDR3 DNA reads as TGTGCCAGCACCATGGGGATCATCCTAGCCAAAAACATTCAGTACTTC.

The V and J genes are TRBV11-2 and TRBJ2-2, with TRBD2 matching over 9 bases. There are 18 residues in the CDR3. J lost 5 bases, V lost 3 bases, and 13 bases had no gene match. Germline V gene sequence: CDR1 SGHAT, CDR2 FQNNGV. The CDR3 spells CASSLLAGAPRRTGELFF. In nucleotides, the CDR3 is TGTGCCAGCAGCTTGTTAGCGGGGGCTCCGCGTCGAACCGGGGAGCTGTTTTTT.

This chain joins TRBV13 and TRBJ2-2, with 9 bases aligning to TRBD2. Germline V gene sequence: CDR1 PRHDT, CDR2 FYEKMQ (reference sequence). The CDR3 runs to 16 residues. V lost 4 bases to trimming and J lost 6 bases; unmatched junction nucleotides: 9. This CDR3 reads CASSSLAGIRAGELFF. Here the CDR3 DNA reads TGTGCCAGCAGCTCCCTAGCGGGAATTCGGGCCGGGGAGCTGTTTTTT.

This clonotype showed up just a few times. The chain joins TRBV20-1 to TRBJ1-1; 7 bases are a match to TRBD1. V gave up 7 bases and J gave up 4 bases; unmatched junction bases: 6. The CDR3 has 12 residues. Germline V gives CDR1 DFQATT, CDR2 SNEGSKA (reference sequence). The CDR3 region has the DNA TGCAGTGTCCCCGACAGGGTCACTGAAGCTTTCTTT. Its protein product is CSVPDRVTEAFF.

The chain is built from TRBV10-2 and TRBJ2-5; 9 positions match TRBD2. CDR3 size: 16 residues. The V and J ends lost 2 bases and 5 bases, in that order; junction bases with no gene match: 9. Germline values: CDR1 WSHSY, CDR2 SAAADI. The CDR3: CASSEGGTSFRETQYF. CDR3 nucleotides: TGCGCCAGCAGTGAGGGCGGGACTAGCTTTCGGGAGACCCAGTACTTC.

The chain is built from TRBV6-1 and TRBJ2-3, with 9 bases fitting TRBD1. Germline CDR1 and CDR2: MNHNS and SASEGT. The CDR3 has 17 residues. V shed 6 bases and J 3 bases; nucleotides not matched to a gene: 13. This CDR3 is CASRTPGQGGGTDTQYF. The CDR3 region has the DNA TGTGCCAGCAGAACTCCGGGACAGGGAGGTGGGACAGATACGCAGTATTTT.

This chain links TRBV28 with TRBJ1-2; no clear D gene. The CDR3 has 11 amino acids. CDR1 and CDR2 (germline): MDHEN, SYDVKM. V gave up 4 bases and J gave up 6 bases, with 6 bases separating them. This chain's CDR3 is CASSYSHGYTF. CDR3 in DNA: TGTGCCAGCAGTTACAGTCATGGCTACACCTTC.

There are many counts of this clonotype. This chain uses TRBV7-2 with TRBJ2-7; D might be TRBD2 (5 bases). This CDR3 has 16 residues. CDR1 and CDR2 from the germline V gene are SGHTA and FQGNSA. V was trimmed by 5 bases and J by 6 bases, leaving 23 bases between them. In nucleotides, the CDR3 is TGTGCCAGCAGCCCTAGCAGCCAAATAGGACGCTTCGAGCAGTACTTC. Protein: CASSPSSQIGRFEQYF. Variable domain in full (rest from reference TRBV7-2 and TRBJ2-7): GAGVSQSPSNKVTEKGKDVELRCDPISGHTALYWYRQSLGQGLEFLIYFQGNSAPDKSGLPSDRFSAERTGGSVSTLTIQRTQQEDSAVYLCASSPSSQIGRFEQYFGPGTRLTVT.

This clonotype was counted a few times. The chain employs TRBV20-1 and TRBJ2-7; 7 bases agree with TRBD1. The germline V gene encodes CDR1 DFQATT and CDR2 SNEGSKA (reference sequence). Unmatched junction bases numbered 8, after V lost 1 base and J lost 5 bases. CDR3 size: 14 residues. For the CDR3, the DNA is TGCAGTGCTAGAGGCGACAGGGCCCGGGACGAGCAGTACTTC. Translated, it gives CSARGDRARDEQYF.

At least ten counts were recorded for this clonotype. The rearrangement links TRBV7-3 to TRBJ2-3; D is unclear. Trimming stripped 2 bases from V and 2 bases from J, with 8 bases between. Germline lookup yields CDR1 SGHTA and CDR2 FQGTGA. The CDR3 length is 14 residues. CDR3 amino acids: CASSLDGLTDTQYF. The CDR3 bases are TGTGCCAGCAGCTTAGACGGCCTCACAGATACGCAGTATTTT. Filled out from reference TRBV7-3 and TRBJ2-3, the complete variable domain reads GAGVSQTPSNKVTEKGKYVELRCDPISGHTALYWYRQSLGQGPEFLIYFQGTGAADDSGLPNDRFFAVRPEGSVSTLKIQRTERGDSAVYLCASSLDGLTDTQYFGPGTRLTVL.

Details on this clonotype: A much larger clone differs by one base, so this may be a read error. The chain is built from TRBV29-1 and TRBJ2-1; D gene ambiguous. The V end was cut by 4 bases, the J end by 0 bases, with 13 bases between. The CDR3 is 15 amino acids. Germline V gives CDR1 SQVTM, CDR2 ANQGSEA. CDR3: CSVGATASSYNEQFF. DNA for the CDR3: TGCAGCGTTGGAGCTACCGCGAGCTCCTACAATGAGCAGTTCTTC.

The chain carries TRBV10-3 and TRBJ2-3, with D perhaps matching TRBD1 or TRBD2 (5 bases each). The V gene lost 6 bases and the J gene lost 1 base, with 8 bases spanning the gap. Germline lookup yields CDR1 ENHRY and CDR2 SYGVKD. The CDR3 loop spans 13 amino acids. The CDR3 DNA is TGTGCCATCAGCCAGGGACGCACAGATACGCAGTATTTT. It is translated as CAISQGRTDTQYF.

Only a few counts were recorded for this clonotype. The rearrangement joins TRBV27 to TRBJ2-2; TRBD2 matches 10 bases. V gave up 4 bases and J gave up 5 bases; unmatched junction bases: 13. The CDR3 has 18 residues. Germline loops: CDR1 MNHEY, CDR2 SMNVEV (reference sequence). The CDR3 DNA reads TGTGCCAGCAGTTCCTCGAAAGGACTAGCGGTTAATACCGGGGAGCTGTTTTTT. Residues: CASSSSKGLAVNTGELFF.

This clonotype was recorded a few times. The CDR3 DNA follows: TGCGCCAGCAGCTTGACACACTCGAACACTGAAGCTTTCTTT. Amino acids: CASSLTHSNTEAFF. This chain joins TRBV5-1 and TRBJ1-1; D unclear. The ends were cut back, 1 base at V and 1 base at J, with 8 bases in the middle. CDR3 length equals 14 residues. Per germline, CDR1 SGHRS and CDR2 YFSETQ.

This clonotype was seen a few times. The chain combines TRBV28 with TRBJ2-3; D unclear. The germline V and J ends were trimmed by 7 bases and 2 bases, with 16 bases remaining between them. This CDR3 is built from 15 residues. Germline assignment: CDR1 MDHEN and CDR2 SYDVKM. The CDR3 sequence is CASTTPTGATDTQYF. CDR3 sequence (DNA): TGTGCCAGCACCACACCTACCGGTGCCACAGATACGCAGTATTTT.